This paragraph covers one TCR beta chain sequence. The CDR3 is 15 amino acids. Germline V CDR1 and CDR2: SGHRS, YFSETQ. V trimming: 3 bases; J trimming: 7 bases; junction bases outside the gene matches: 8. This sample was taken from a study of blood T cell repertoires in COVID-19. About the study: Acute-phase and convalescent COVID-19 samples originated in the United States, Italy and Spain.

TCRdb keeps only in-frame clones here, not all; method: immunoSEQ multiplex PCR. The sample records some 250,000 clones, 75% to 90% being singletons. The sequence came from a man aged 40-49 years with acute or convalescent COVID-19. The gene calls are TRBV5-1 and TRBJ1-4, with TRBD1 matching over 8 bases. Specimen: peripheral blood. CDR3 amino acids: CASSSGQGAGEKLFF. DNA for the CDR3: TGCGCCAGCAGCTCCGGACAGGGCGCGGGTGAAAAACTGTTTTTT. The entire variable domain, with the rest obtained from reference TRBV5-1 and TRBJ1-4, is as follows: KAGVTQTPRYLIKTRGQQVTLSCSPISGHRSVSWYQQTPGQGLQFLFEYFSETQRNKGNFPGRFSGRQFSNSRSEMNVSTLELGDSALYLCASSSGQGAGEKLFFGSGTQLSVL.